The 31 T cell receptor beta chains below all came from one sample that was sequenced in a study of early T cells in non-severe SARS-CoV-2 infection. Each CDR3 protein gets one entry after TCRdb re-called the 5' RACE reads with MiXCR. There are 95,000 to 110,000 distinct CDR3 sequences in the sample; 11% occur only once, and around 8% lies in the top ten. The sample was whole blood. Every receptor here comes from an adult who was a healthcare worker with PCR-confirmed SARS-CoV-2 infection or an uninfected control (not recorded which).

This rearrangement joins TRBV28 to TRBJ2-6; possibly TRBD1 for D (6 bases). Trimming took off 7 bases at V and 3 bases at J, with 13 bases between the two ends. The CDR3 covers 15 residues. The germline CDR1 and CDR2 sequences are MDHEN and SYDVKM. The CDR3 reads CASNVQGGGANVLTF. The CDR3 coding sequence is TGTGCCAGCAACGTACAGGGCGGTGGGGCCAACGTCCTGACTTTC.

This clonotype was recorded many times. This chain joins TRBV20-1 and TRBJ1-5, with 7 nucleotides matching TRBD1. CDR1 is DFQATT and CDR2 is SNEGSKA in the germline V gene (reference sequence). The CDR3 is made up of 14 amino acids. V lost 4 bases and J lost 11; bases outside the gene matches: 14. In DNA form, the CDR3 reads TGCAGTGCTAAACAGGGGAGTGACTTTTTATCCCAGCATTTT. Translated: CSAKQGSDFLSQHF.

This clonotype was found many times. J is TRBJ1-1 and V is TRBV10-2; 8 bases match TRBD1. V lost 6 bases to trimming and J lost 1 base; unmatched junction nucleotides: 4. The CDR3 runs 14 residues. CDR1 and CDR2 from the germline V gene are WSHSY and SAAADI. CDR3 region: CASSRTGRNTEAFF. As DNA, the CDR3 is TGCGCCAGCAGCCGGACAGGGAGGAACACTGAAGCTTTCTTT.

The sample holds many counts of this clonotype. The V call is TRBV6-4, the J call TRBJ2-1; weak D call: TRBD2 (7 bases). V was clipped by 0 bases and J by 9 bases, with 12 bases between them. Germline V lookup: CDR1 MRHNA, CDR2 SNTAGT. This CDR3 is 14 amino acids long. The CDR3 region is CASSDSAGAGEQFF. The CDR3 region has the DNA TGTGCCAGCAGTGACTCCGCGGGGGCGGGTGAGCAGTTCTTC.

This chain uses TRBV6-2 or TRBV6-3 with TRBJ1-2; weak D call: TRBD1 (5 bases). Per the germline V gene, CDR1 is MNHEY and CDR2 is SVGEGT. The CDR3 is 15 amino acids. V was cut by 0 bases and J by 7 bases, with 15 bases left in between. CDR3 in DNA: TGTGCCAGCAGTTACTCGTCGGCAGGGCAAGGTGGCTACACCTTC. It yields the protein CASSYSSAGQGGYTF.

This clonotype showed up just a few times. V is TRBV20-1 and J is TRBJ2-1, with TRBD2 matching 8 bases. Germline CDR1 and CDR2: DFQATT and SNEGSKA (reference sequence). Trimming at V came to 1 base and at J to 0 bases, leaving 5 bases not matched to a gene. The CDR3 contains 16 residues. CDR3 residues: CSARGLASSSYNEQFF. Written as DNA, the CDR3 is TGCAGTGCTAGAGGACTAGCGTCGAGCTCCTACAATGAGCAGTTCTTC.

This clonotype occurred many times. The CDR3 DNA reads as TGTGCCAGCAGTCTAACGGGACAGGGAACAGATACGCAGTATTTT. Translation gives CASSLTGQGTDTQYF. This chain connects TRBV28 to TRBJ2-3; 9 bases map to TRBD1. CDR1 and CDR2 (germline): MDHEN, SYDVKM. V trimming: 5 bases; J trimming: 3 bases; junction bases outside the gene matches: 6. CDR3 length: 15 residues.

CDR3 residues: CASRGGTTVDTQYF. The CDR3 bases are TGTGCCAGCAGGGGCGGAACAACTGTAGATACGCAGTATTTT. This chain uses TRBV2 with TRBJ2-3; D uncertain. This CDR3 region has 14 residues. Trimming shortened V by 6 bases and J by 5 bases, and 15 bases separated the two germline ends. From germline, CDR1 is SNHLY and CDR2 FYNNEI.

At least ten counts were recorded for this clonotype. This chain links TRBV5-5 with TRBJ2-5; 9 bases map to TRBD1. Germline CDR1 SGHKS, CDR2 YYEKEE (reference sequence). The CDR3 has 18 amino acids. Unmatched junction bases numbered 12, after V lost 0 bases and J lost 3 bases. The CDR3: CASSLVQFGDRAKETQYF. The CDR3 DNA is TGTGCCAGCAGCTTGGTTCAGTTCGGGGACAGGGCCAAAGAGACCCAGTACTTC.

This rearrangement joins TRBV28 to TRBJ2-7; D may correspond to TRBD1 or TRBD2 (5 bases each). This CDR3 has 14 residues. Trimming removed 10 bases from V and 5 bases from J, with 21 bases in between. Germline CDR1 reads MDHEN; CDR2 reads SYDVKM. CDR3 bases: TGTGCCACCGTGACGGGGCTAAGTGGCCACGAGCAGTACTTC. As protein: CATVTGLSGHEQYF.

CDR3 nucleotides: TGTGCCAGCAGCTATGTAAGGGGGCCCCAGCATTTT. Translation gives CASSYVRGPQHF. This chain uses TRBV7-2 with TRBJ1-5, with a weak D call TRBD1 (5 bases). The CDR3 is 12 residues long. The germline V gene has CDR1 SGHTA and CDR2 FQGNSA. The V gene lost 4 bases and the J gene lost 9 bases, with 10 bases spanning the gap.

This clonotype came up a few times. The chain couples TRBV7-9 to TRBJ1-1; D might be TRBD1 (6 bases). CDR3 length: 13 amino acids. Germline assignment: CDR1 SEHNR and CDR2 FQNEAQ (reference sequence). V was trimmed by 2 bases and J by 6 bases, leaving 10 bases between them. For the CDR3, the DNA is TGTGCCAGCAGCTTAATGCACAGGGCTGAAGCTTTCTTT. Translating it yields CASSLMHRAEAFF.

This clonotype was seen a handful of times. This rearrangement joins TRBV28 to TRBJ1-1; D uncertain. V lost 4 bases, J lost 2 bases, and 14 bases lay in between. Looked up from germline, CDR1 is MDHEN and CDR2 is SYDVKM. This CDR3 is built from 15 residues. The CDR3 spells CASSSPDGKNTEAFF. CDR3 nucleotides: TGTGCCAGCAGTTCCCCGGACGGGAAAAACACTGAAGCTTTCTTT.

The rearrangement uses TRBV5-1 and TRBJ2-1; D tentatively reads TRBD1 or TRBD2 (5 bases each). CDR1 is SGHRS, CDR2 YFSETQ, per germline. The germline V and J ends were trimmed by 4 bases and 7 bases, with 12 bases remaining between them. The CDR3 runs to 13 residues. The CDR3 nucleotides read TGCGCCAGCAGCCGCCGAGGGGTAAATGAGCAGTTCTTC. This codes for CASSRRGVNEQFF.

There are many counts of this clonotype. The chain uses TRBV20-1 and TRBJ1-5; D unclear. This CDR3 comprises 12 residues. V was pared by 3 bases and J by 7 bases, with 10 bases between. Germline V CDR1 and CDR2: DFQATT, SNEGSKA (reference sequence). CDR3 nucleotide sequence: TGCAGTGCTAGTGGGTCGGACCAGCCCCAGCATTTT. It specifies CSASGSDQPQHF.

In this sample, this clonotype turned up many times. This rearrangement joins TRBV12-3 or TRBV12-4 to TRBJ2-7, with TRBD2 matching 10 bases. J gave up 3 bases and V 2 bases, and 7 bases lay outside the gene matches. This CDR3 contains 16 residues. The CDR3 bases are TGTGCCAGCAGTTTAATCGGGGCTAGCGGGAGCTACGAGCAGTACTTC. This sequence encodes CASSLIGASGSYEQYF.

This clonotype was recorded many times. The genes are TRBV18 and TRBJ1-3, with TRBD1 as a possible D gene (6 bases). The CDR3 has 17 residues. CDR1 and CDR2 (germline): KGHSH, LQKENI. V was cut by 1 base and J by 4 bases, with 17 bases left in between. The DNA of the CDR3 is TGTGCCAGCTCACCACGGAACGGGGGGCAGGAAGGAAACACCATATATTTT. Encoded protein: CASSPRNGGQEGNTIYF.

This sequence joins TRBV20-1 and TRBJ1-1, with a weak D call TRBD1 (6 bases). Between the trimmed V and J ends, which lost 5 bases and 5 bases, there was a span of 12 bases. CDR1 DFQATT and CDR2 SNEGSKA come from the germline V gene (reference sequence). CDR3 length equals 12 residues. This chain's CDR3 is CSAYRAGTEAFF. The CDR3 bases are TGCAGTGCTTACAGGGCTGGGACTGAAGCTTTCTTT.

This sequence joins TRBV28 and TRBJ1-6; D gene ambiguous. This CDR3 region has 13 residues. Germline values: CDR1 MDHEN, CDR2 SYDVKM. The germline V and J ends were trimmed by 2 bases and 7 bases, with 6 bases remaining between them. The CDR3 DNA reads TGTGCCAGCAGTTTAACGACCAATTCACCCCTCCACTTT. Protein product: CASSLTTNSPLHF.

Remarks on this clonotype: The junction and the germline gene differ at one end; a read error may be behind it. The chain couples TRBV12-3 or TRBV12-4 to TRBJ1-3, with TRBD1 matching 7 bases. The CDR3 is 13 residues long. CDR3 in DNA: TGTGCCAGCAGCCCCGGACAGGTGGAGAGGAGAGATTTT. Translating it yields CASSPGQVERRDF.

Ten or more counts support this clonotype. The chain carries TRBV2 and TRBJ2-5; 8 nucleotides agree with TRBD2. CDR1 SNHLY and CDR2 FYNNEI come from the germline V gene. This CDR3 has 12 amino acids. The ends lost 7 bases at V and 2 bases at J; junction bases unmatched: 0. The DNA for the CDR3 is TGTGCCAGCACTAGCGGGCAAGAGACCCAGTACTTC. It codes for CASTSGQETQYF.

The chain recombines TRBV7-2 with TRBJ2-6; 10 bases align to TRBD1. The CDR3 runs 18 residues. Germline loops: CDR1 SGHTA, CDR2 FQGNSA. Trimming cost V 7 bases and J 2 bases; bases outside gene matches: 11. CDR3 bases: TGTGCCAGCACCCGAGGGGGACAGGGGTTCGCTGGGGCCAACGTCCTGACTTTC. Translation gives CASTRGGQGFAGANVLTF.

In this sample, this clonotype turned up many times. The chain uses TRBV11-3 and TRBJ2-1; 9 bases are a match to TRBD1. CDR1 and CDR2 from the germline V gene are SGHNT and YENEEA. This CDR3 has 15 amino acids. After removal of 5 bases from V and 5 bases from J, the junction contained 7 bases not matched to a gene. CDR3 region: CASSLTGTGNNEQFF. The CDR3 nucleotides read TGTGCCAGCAGCCTCACCGGGACAGGGAACAATGAGCAGTTCTTC.

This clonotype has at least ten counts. CDR3 sequence reads: CASRLLAGEKLFF. CDR3 DNA sequence: TGTGCCAGCAGATTGCTGGCGGGTGAAAAACTGTTTTTT. The chain couples TRBV28 to TRBJ1-4, with D uncertain. Germline V gene lookup returns CDR1 MDHEN and CDR2 SYDVKM. The CDR3 runs 13 residues. V lost 6 bases, J lost 7 bases, and 12 bases lay in between.

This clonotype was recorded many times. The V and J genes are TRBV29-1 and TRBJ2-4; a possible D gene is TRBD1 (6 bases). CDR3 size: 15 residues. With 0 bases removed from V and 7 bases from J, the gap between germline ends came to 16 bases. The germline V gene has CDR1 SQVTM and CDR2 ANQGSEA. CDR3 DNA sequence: TGCAGCGTTGAAGATCGGGCTGGGGGCAGGAACATTCAGTACTTC. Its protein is CSVEDRAGGRNIQYF.

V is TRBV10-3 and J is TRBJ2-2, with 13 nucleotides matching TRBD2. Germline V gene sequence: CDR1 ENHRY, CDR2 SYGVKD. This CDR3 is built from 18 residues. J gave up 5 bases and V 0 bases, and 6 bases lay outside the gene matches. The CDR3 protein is CAISESRLAGGSTGELFF. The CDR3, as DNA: TGTGCCATCAGTGAGTCGAGACTAGCGGGAGGATCAACCGGGGAGCTGTTTTTT.

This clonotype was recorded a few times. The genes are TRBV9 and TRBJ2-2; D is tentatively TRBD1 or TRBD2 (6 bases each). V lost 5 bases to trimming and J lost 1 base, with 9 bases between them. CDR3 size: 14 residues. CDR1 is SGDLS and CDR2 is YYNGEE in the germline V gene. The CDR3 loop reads CASRAGQNTGELFF. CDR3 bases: TGTGCCAGCAGGGCGGGACAGAACACCGGGGAGCTGTTTTTT.

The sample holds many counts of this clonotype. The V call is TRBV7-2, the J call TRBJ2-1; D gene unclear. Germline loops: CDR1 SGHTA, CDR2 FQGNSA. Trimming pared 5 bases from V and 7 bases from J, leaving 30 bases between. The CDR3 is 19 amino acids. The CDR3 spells CASSDKWASHFKRSNEQFF. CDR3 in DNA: TGTGCCAGCAGCGATAAGTGGGCCTCACACTTCAAACGATCAAATGAGCAGTTCTTC.

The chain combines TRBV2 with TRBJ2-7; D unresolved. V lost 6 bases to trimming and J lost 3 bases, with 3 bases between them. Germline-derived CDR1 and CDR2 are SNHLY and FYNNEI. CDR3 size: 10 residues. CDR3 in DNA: TGTGCCAGCAGGGACTACGAGCAGTACTTC. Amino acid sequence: CASRDYEQYF.

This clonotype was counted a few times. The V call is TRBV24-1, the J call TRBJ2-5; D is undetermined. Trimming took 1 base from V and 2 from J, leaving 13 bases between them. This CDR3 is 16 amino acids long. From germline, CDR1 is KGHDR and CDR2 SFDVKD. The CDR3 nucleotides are TGTGCCACCAGTGATTTCAAGGGCTTGGGGCAAGAGACCCAGTACTTC. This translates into CATSDFKGLGQETQYF.

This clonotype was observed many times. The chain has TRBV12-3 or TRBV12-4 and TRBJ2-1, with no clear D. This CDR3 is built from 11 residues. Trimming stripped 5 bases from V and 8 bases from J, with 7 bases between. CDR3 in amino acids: CASSRRHEQFF. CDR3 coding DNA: TGTGCCAGCAGTAGACGCCATGAGCAGTTCTTC.